The sample holds many counts of the clone carrying this T cell receptor (beta chain). The antigen is unknown. CDR3 length equals 14 residues. The V gene lost 0 bases and the J gene lost 5 bases, with 8 bases spanning the gap. Germline CDR1 SGHTA, CDR2 FQGNSA. The data are from a study of spatial heterogeneity in lung cancer. Overall study findings and caveats: Counts that tracked tumor mutation counts were those of expanded intratumoral alpha and beta TCRs.

Regarding time point: sample taken at primary tumor resection. The donor population consisted of 72 patients with untreated, early-stage non-small cell lung cancer. TCRdb recomputed calls from the 5' RACE reads with MiXCR, one row per CDR3 protein. The sample has about 14,000 distinct CDR3 sequences, about 5.6% seen once; the top ten hold 11%. The chain links TRBV7-2 to TRBJ1-5, with a possible D match to TRBD1 (5 bases). The specimen comprised lung tumor tissue, sampled at surgery. The TCR originated in a female donor with early-stage non-small cell lung cancer. The CDR3 protein is CASSLAPGDQPQHF. In nucleotides, the CDR3 is TGTGCCAGCAGCTTAGCGCCGGGGGATCAGCCCCAGCATTTT.